A selection of T cell receptor beta chains follows, all from one sample in a study of blood T cell repertoires in COVID-19. TCRdb's copy holds only in-frame clones and misses some; the assay was immunoSEQ multiplex PCR. The sample includes hundreds of thousands of clones, 89% of them seen just once. Material for sequencing was peripheral blood. These receptors came from a woman aged 25 to 39 with COVID-19, enrolled during active disease. Both conserved end residues are part of each CDR3.

j_call: TRBJ2-7; v_call: TRBV18; cdr3_aa: CASSPSTGGQGSYEQYF
j_call: TRBJ1-2; v_call: TRBV5-5; cdr3_aa: CASSLAETTNYGYTF
j_call: TRBJ2-3; v_call: TRBV6-5; cdr3_aa: CASSSLLTSRADTQYF
j_call: TRBJ1-1; v_call: TRBV5-1; cdr3_aa: CASSLGGTAGTEAFF
j_call: TRBJ1-1; v_call: TRBV7-8; cdr3_aa: CASSKYSGQNTEAFF
j_call: TRBJ1-6; v_call: TRBV19; cdr3_aa: CASSLKTTGGNSPLHF
j_call: TRBJ1-1; v_call: TRBV19; cdr3_aa: CASSIRGATTEAFF
j_call: TRBJ1-6; v_call: TRBV19; cdr3_aa: CASSIGQGNNSPLHF
j_call: TRBJ2-7; v_call: TRBV7-2; cdr3_aa: CASSPTSGPYEQYF
j_call: TRBJ2-5; v_call: TRBV15; cdr3_aa: CATSPRLTGGETQYF